This entry lists 29 T cell receptor beta chains sequenced from one sample in a study of graft-versus-host responses after intestinal transplantation. The antigens of these receptors remain unknown. Measured with immunoSEQ multiplex PCR; TCRdb has only the in-frame clones, and not every one. The top ten hold around 0.5% of the sample, which has about 50,000 clones, about 81% seen once. Sample: unstimulated CD4+ T cells sorted from spleen or lymph node cells, taken before transplant. These receptors were collected from a human donor who was the organ donor for an intestinal transplant.

The chain recombines TRBV29-1 with TRBJ2-3, with 11 bases fitting TRBD2. This CDR3 is built from 15 residues. Germline CDR1 SQVTM, CDR2 ANQGSEA. The CDR3 DNA reads TGCACCGCCAAGACTAGCGGGATTCCCACAGATACGCAGTATTTT. Protein sequence: CTAKTSGIPTDTQYF.

In regard to this clone: A junction end diverges from the germline sequence, so it may reflect a read error. This chain joins TRBV12-5 and TRBJ2-3, with 10 nucleotides matching TRBD2. Germline values: CDR1 LGHNT, CDR2 FRNRAP. CDR3 length equals 15 residues. CDR3: CAGGLGLATTDTQYF. The CDR3 DNA follows: TGTGCTGGTGGTTTGGGACTAGCGACCACAGATACGCAGTATTTT.

The chain joins TRBV4-3 to TRBJ1-3; no clear D. With 4 bases removed from V and 2 bases from J, the gap between germline ends came to 18 bases. Germline values: CDR1 LGHNA, CDR2 YSLEER. The length of the CDR3 is 17 residues. In DNA, the CDR3 is TGCGCCAGCAGCCCGACGACGGGATTGCGGGCTGGAAACACCATATATTTT. It specifies CASSPTTGLRAGNTIYF.

The chain joins TRBV19 to TRBJ2-3; 9 bases are shared with TRBD2. Trimming cost V 3 bases and J 4 bases; bases outside gene matches: 8. CDR1 and CDR2 (germline): LNHDA, SQIVND (reference sequence). The CDR3 loop spans 16 amino acids. CDR3 DNA sequence: TGTGCCAGTAGTATGCCTGCGGGGGGGTCCGCAGATACGCAGTATTTT. As protein: CASSMPAGGSADTQYF.

V gene TRBV28 combines with J gene TRBJ1-5, with D perhaps TRBD1 (6 bases). The CDR3 covers 14 residues. Germline V gene sequence: CDR1 MDHEN, CDR2 SYDVKM. The V end lost 0 bases, the J end lost 7 bases, and 10 bases lay between the germline ends. The CDR3 DNA reads TGTGCCAGCAGTTTATGGGGGGGCAGCCAGCCCCAGCATTTT. Its translation is CASSLWGGSQPQHF.

The chain couples TRBV5-1 to TRBJ1-2; possible D gene TRBD1, 5 bases. V was shortened by 1 base and J by 5 bases, with 15 bases between the two germline ends. In germline, CDR1 is SGHRS, CDR2 YFSETQ. The CDR3 runs 15 residues. The CDR3 DNA sequence: TGCGCCAGCAGCTTGTCGGGGGGGACCGAGTATGGCTACACCTTC. Amino acids: CASSLSGGTEYGYTF.

J is TRBJ2-3 and V is TRBV7-7; D is ambiguous. V gave up 5 bases and J gave up 3 bases, with 9 bases separating them. The germline CDR1 and CDR2 sequences are SSHAT and FNYEAQ (reference sequence). CDR3 length: 13 amino acids. CDR3 sequence: CASSPRLTDTQYF. CDR3 nucleotide sequence: TGTGCCAGCAGCCCCCGACTTACAGATACGCAGTATTTT.

This sequence joins TRBV5-4 and TRBJ1-3; TRBD1 matches at 8 bases. Germline V CDR1 and CDR2: SGHNT, YYREEE (reference sequence). The CDR3 consists of 15 residues. V gave up 0 bases and J gave up 4 bases; unmatched junction bases: 3. CDR3 sequence reads: CASSLGTGKGNTIYF. CDR3 sequence (DNA): TGTGCCAGCAGCTTGGGGACAGGGAAAGGAAACACCATATATTTT.

The rearrangement links TRBV16 to TRBJ1-5; TRBD1 is a possible D gene (5 bases). The germline CDR1 and CDR2 sequences are KGHSY and FQNENV. CDR3 length equals 13 residues. The V gene lost 6 bases and the J gene lost 2 bases, with 8 bases spanning the gap. This CDR3 is CASSIGGNQPQHF. The CDR3 nucleotides read TGTGCCAGCAGTATAGGGGGCAATCAGCCCCAGCATTTT.

This clone was seen a few times. This sequence joins TRBV4-3 and TRBJ2-1, with D possibly matching TRBD2 (5 bases). V lost 1 base to trimming and J lost 5 bases, with 15 bases between them. Germline V gene lookup returns CDR1 LGHNA and CDR2 YSLEER. This CDR3 is 16 amino acids long. CDR3 sequence: CASSQGALEGNNEQFF. As DNA, the CDR3 is TGCGCCAGCAGCCAAGGTGCCCTAGAGGGAAACAATGAGCAGTTCTTC.

This chain connects TRBV19 to TRBJ1-4; TRBD1 aligns across 9 bases. Germline CDR1 is LNHDA and CDR2 is SQIVND (reference sequence). J lost 8 bases, V lost 4 bases, and 11 bases had no gene match. The CDR3 is 16 residues long. The CDR3 reads CASSRGQGLLIEKLFF. In DNA, the CDR3 is TGTGCCAGTAGTAGAGGACAGGGGCTCCTAATCGAAAAACTGTTTTTT.

The J gene is TRBJ2-7, the V gene TRBV10-3, with D perhaps matching TRBD2 (6 bases). Germline lookup yields CDR1 ENHRY and CDR2 SYGVKD. There are 16 residues in the CDR3. Trimming removed 0 bases from V and 3 bases from J, with 15 bases in between. The CDR3 nucleotides read TGTGCCATCAGTGAGTCGATGGCGTTGCGGGGCTACGAGCAGTACTTC. It specifies CAISESMALRGYEQYF.

In this sample, this clone turned up a few times. The V gene is TRBV7-8, the J gene TRBJ1-2; 10 bases line up with TRBD1. V lost 5 bases and J lost 4; bases outside the gene matches: 7. Per germline, CDR1 SGHVS and CDR2 FQNEAQ. The CDR3 length is 15 residues. The CDR3 DNA is TGTGCCAGCAGCATCGGACAGGGGGGGGTCTATGGCTACACCTTC. It yields the protein CASSIGQGGVYGYTF.

The chain carries TRBV2 and TRBJ2-3; no reliable D call. From germline, CDR1 is SNHLY and CDR2 FYNNEI. The CDR3 runs 16 residues. Deletions cut 7 bases from V and 4 bases from J, with 21 bases between. CDR3 in DNA: TGTGCCAGCACGGTCCAACGACTCTGGTTATCAGATACGCAGTATTTT. It encodes CASTVQRLWLSDTQYF.

V and J are TRBV2 and TRBJ2-2; D gene uncertain. The CDR3 has 14 amino acids. Per germline, CDR1 SNHLY and CDR2 FYNNEI. Trimming stripped 2 bases from V and 2 bases from J, with 6 bases between. Here the CDR3 reads CASSETVNTGELFF. CDR3 nucleotides: TGTGCCAGCAGTGAAACAGTTAACACCGGGGAGCTGTTTTTT.

The chain is built from TRBV9 and TRBJ2-4, with 9 bases fitting TRBD2. The V segment lost 0 bases and the J segment 6 bases; nucleotides outside the gene matches: 7. Germline values: CDR1 SGDLS, CDR2 YYNGEE. There are 16 residues in the CDR3. CDR3 residues: CASSVDAGGLLNIQYF. CDR3 sequence (DNA): TGTGCCAGCAGCGTAGATGCGGGGGGGCTTCTAAACATTCAGTACTTC.

The chain joins TRBV7-9 to TRBJ2-7; TRBD2 aligns across 9 bases. This CDR3 has 13 residues. Losses at the gene ends were 7 bases for V and 3 bases for J; bases not matched to a gene: 4. Looked up from germline, CDR1 is SEHNR and CDR2 is FQNEAQ (reference sequence). The CDR3 loop is CASKRTSDYEQYF. The DNA for the CDR3 is TGTGCCAGCAAACGGACTAGCGACTACGAGCAGTACTTC.

This clone came up a few times. The chain recombines TRBV6-6 with TRBJ2-7; the D gene is possibly TRBD1 (7 bases). CDR1 and CDR2 from the germline V gene are MNHNY and SVGAGI (reference sequence). This CDR3 spans 14 amino acids. Trimming took 6 bases from V and 6 from J, leaving 18 bases between them. CDR3 in DNA: TGTGCCAGCAGCCCCCAGGGGGGCCGACTCGAGCAGTACTTC. This translates into CASSPQGGRLEQYF.

Notes on this clone: This CDR3 is also generated by other DNA sequences in the sample. J is TRBJ1-3 and V is TRBV19; TRBD1 matches 7 bases. J lost 0 bases, V lost 5 bases, and 7 bases had no gene match. The CDR3 runs to 16 residues. CDR1 is LNHDA and CDR2 is SQIVND in the germline V gene (reference sequence). CDR3 coding DNA: TGTGCCAGTAGTCGTATCGACAGGGTCTCTGGAAACACCATATATTTT. Protein product: CASSRIDRVSGNTIYF. The full variable domain, its missing parts supplied by reference TRBV19 and TRBJ1-3, is DGGITQSPKYLFRKEGQNVTLSCEQNLNHDAMYWYRQDPGQGLRLIYYSQIVNDFQKGDIAEGYSVSREKKESFPLTVTSAQKNPTAFYLCASSRIDRVSGNTIYFGEGSWLTVV.

The rearrangement links TRBV11-3 to TRBJ2-1; D is perhaps TRBD1 or TRBD2 (6 bases each). This CDR3 has 17 residues. Germline V CDR1 and CDR2: SGHNT, YENEEA. The V gene lost 5 bases and the J gene lost 1 base, with 18 bases spanning the gap. CDR3 sequence reads: CASSPPSGGPSYNEQFF. The CDR3 bases are TGTGCCAGCAGCCCCCCCTCCGGGGGCCCATCCTACAATGAGCAGTTCTTC.

The V call is TRBV30, the J call TRBJ1-2, with D possibly being TRBD1 (5 bases). This CDR3 has 14 amino acids. Per germline, CDR1 GTSNPN and CDR2 SVGIG (reference sequence). Trimming pared 0 bases from V and 6 bases from J, leaving 14 bases between. The CDR3 sequence: CAWSVRGSGDGYTF. The CDR3 nucleotides are TGTGCCTGGAGTGTGCGAGGTTCGGGGGATGGCTACACCTTC.

This clone has more than one count but fewer than ten. This chain uses TRBV6-1 with TRBJ2-7, with a tentative D call TRBD1 (6 bases). Germline V gene lookup returns CDR1 MNHNS and CDR2 SASEGT. Trimming took off 6 bases at V and 3 bases at J, with 6 bases between the two ends. The CDR3 extends over 11 amino acids. The CDR3 loop reads CASRTGYEQYF. In DNA, the CDR3 is TGTGCCAGCAGGACAGGCTACGAGCAGTACTTC.

The genes are TRBV7-2 and TRBJ2-2; D may correspond to TRBD1 or TRBD2 (5 bases each). The CDR3 contains 13 residues. Germline loops: CDR1 SGHTA, CDR2 FQGNSA. V was shortened by 5 bases and J by 3 bases, with 7 bases between the two germline ends. The CDR3 nucleotides read TGTGCCAGCAGCCGGGACCACACCGGGGAGCTGTTTTTT. Translating gives CASSRDHTGELFF.

The rearrangement joins TRBV7-9 to TRBJ2-2; the match to TRBD2 covers 8 bases. CDR1 and CDR2 (germline): SEHNR, FQNEAQ (reference sequence). Trimming took 5 bases from V and 7 from J; bases not matched to a gene: 18. This CDR3 spans 18 amino acids. In DNA, the CDR3 is TGTGCCAGCAGCCCGATTATTACTACCGGGGGGGCCGGCGGGGAGCTGTTTTTT. It is translated as CASSPIITTGGAGGELFF.

The chain employs TRBV18 and TRBJ1-1, with 9 bases lining up with TRBD1. J was trimmed by 0 bases and V by 6 bases; bases with no gene match: 11. The germline V gene encodes CDR1 KGHSH and CDR2 LQKENI. There are 17 residues in the CDR3. DNA of the CDR3: TGTGCCAGCTCGCCAGGGACAGGGAGGAGGATGAACACTGAAGCTTTCTTT. Translated: CASSPGTGRRMNTEAFF.

This clone showed up just once. The chain has TRBV30 and TRBJ1-6; TRBD1 aligns across 9 bases. Trimming removed 8 bases from V and 7 bases from J; junction bases left unmatched: 6. The V gene's germline CDR1 is GTSNPN and CDR2 SVGIG (reference sequence). This CDR3 contains 13 residues. CDR3 nucleotides: TGTGCCGGAGGGACAGGGTCAAATTCACCCCTCCACTTT. Its protein product is CAGGTGSNSPLHF.

The chain uses TRBV10-1 and TRBJ2-3; D ambiguous. There are 13 residues in the CDR3. V was trimmed by 6 bases and J by 6 bases, leaving 13 bases between them. Germline V CDR1 and CDR2: WNHNN, SYGVQD (reference sequence). Here the CDR3 reads CASSQTPFDTQYF. CDR3 DNA: TGCGCCAGCAGCCAGACTCCGTTTGATACGCAGTATTTT.

This chain connects TRBV6-5 to TRBJ2-1; D possibly corresponds to TRBD2 (5 bases). The germline gives CDR1 MNHEY, CDR2 SVGAGI. This CDR3 spans 13 amino acids. V was pared by 5 bases and J by 8 bases, with 13 bases between. The CDR3 region is CASSKTRVDEQFF. The CDR3 DNA is TGTGCCAGCAGTAAAACTAGGGTCGATGAGCAGTTCTTC.

This clone appeared once. The V and J genes are TRBV19 and TRBJ1-3; D unclear. CDR3 size: 13 residues. Germline assignment: CDR1 LNHDA and CDR2 SQIVND (reference sequence). The germline V and J ends were trimmed by 5 bases and 1 base, with 6 bases remaining between them. In DNA form, the CDR3 reads TGTGCCAGTAGTTCCGGGTCTGGAAACACCATATATTTT. Protein product: CASSSGSGNTIYF.